The rows below give T cell receptor beta chains drawn from one sample of a study of siplizumab effects on memory and regulatory T cells. The table came from immunoSEQ multiplex PCR; TCRdb's copy has only in-frame clones and leaves some out. The table records 70,000 to 90,000 clones, around 89% of them present only once. Sample: CD4+ T cells sorted from blood. Every receptor here comes from a human donor in good health. CDR3s include the opening cysteine and the closing phenylalanine or tryptophan. D genes are given only for firm matches. Size tells how often a clone was seen (once, few, many) or the class of an expanded clone, and some rows leave it out.

D gene,J gene,clone size,CDR3 length,V gene,CDR3 DNA,CDR3 protein
-,TRBJ1-4,-,18,TRBV28,TGTGCCAGCAGTTCCTTGGACCTGGGACTTGCAACTAATGAAAAACTGTTTTTT,CASSSLDLGLATNEKLFF
-,TRBJ2-1,once,15,TRBV11-3,TGTGCCAGCAGCTTAGGTCGGTCGCGGTACAATGAGCAGTTCTTC,CASSLGRSRYNEQFF
-,TRBJ1-2,-,12,TRBV5-6,TGTGCCAGCAGCTTCTCCCCTTCTGGCTACACCTTC,CASSFSPSGYTF
-,TRBJ1-5,-,13,TRBV7-2,TGTGCCAGCACCACTGGGGTGGGTCAGCCCCAGCATTTT,CASTTGVGQPQHF
-,TRBJ2-1,-,15,TRBV11-3,TGTGCCAGCAGCTTAGACCCGACAGAATACAATGAGCAGTTCTTC,CASSLDPTEYNEQFF
TRBD1,TRBJ2-3,-,14,TRBV10-3,TGTGCCATCAGCCCGGGACAGGGTACAGATACGCAGTATTTT,CAISPGQGTDTQYF
TRBD1,TRBJ1-5,-,15,TRBV15,TGTGCCACCAGCGACAGGGGGACAGGCAATCAGCCCCAGCATTTT,CATSDRGTGNQPQHF
-,TRBJ2-2,-,15,TRBV6-5,TGTGCCAGCAGCGCACCGGGGGTTGCCACCGGGGAGCTGTTTTTT,CASSAPGVATGELFF
-,TRBJ2-7,-,12,TRBV27,TGTGCCAGCAGTCATACACCATACGAGCAGTACTTC,CASSHTPYEQYF
-,TRBJ1-2,-,15,TRBV13,TGTGCCAGCAGCTTAACATATGGAGGGGGGTATGGCTACACCTTC,CASSLTYGGGYGYTF
-,TRBJ2-5,-,16,TRBV15,TGTGCCACCAAGGGTTCCGAGCGGGCCACAAGAGAGACCCAGTACTTC,CATKGSERATRETQYF
-,TRBJ2-1,-,12,TRBV7-9,TGTGCCAGCAGCTTAAACGCCGGGGTGAGGTTCTTC,CASSLNAGVRFF
TRBD1,TRBJ1-3,-,17,TRBV7-2,TGTGCCAGCAGCTTACACGGGACAGGCAACATTGGAAACACCATATATTTT,CASSLHGTGNIGNTIYF
-,TRBJ2-1,once,13,TRBV7-9,TGTGCCAGCAGCTTAGACTACCACAATGAGCAGTTCTTC,CASSLDYHNEQFF
-,TRBJ2-2,-,15,TRBV19,TGTGCCAGTAGTATAGATCCTTCCAGGACCGGTGAGCTGTTTTTT,CASSIDPSRTGELFF
TRBD2,TRBJ2-7,-,14,TRBV7-7,TGTGCTAGCAGCCGACTAGCGGGAGTCTTCGAGCAGTACTTC,CASSRLAGVFEQYF
-,TRBJ2-1,-,13,TRBV19,TGTGCCAGTAGCCTTAGGACCAACAATGAGCAGTTCTTC,CASSLRTNNEQFF
-,TRBJ1-2,-,16,TRBV7-2,TGTGCCAGCAGCTTAAGGCCAGGGCTGGGGGACTATGGCTACACCTTC,CASSLRPGLGDYGYTF
-,TRBJ2-3,-,14,TRBV7-3,TGTGCCAGCAGCTGGAAGGGTCCCACAGATACGCAGTATTTT,CASSWKGPTDTQYF
TRBD1,TRBJ1-4,once,16,TRBV5-1,TGCGCCAGCAGCTTGGAGGGAGGACAGGGGAACGAAAAACTGTTTTTT,CASSLEGGQGNEKLFF
TRBD2,TRBJ2-7,-,13,TRBV5-1,TGCGCCAGCAGCCCCCTAGCGGGAGACGAGCAGTACTTC,CASSPLAGDEQYF
-,TRBJ2-2,-,16,TRBV7-3,TGTGCCAGCAGCTTATACGGGAGTGGGGACACCGGGGAGCTGTTTTTT,CASSLYGSGDTGELFF
TRBD1,TRBJ2-3,-,12,TRBV29-1,TGCAGCGCCAAAGACAGGGTCGATACGCAGTATTTT,CSAKDRVDTQYF
-,TRBJ1-5,-,13,TRBV9,TGTGCCAGCAGCGCGACAGAACGTCAGCCCCAGCATTTT,CASSATERQPQHF
-,TRBJ2-1,once,15,TRBV15,TGTGCCACCAGCAGTTCTAAGAGCTCCTACAATGAGCAGTTCTTC,CATSSSKSSYNEQFF
-,TRBJ2-1,-,16,TRBV7-2,TGTGCCAGCAGCTTGGGGACGGGAGTCGGTAGAAATGAGCAGTTCTTC,CASSLGTGVGRNEQFF
-,TRBJ1-2,-,12,TRBV19,TGTGCCAGTAGCCGGGAGGGAACGGGCTACACCTTC,CASSREGTGYTF
TRBD2,TRBJ2-1,once,14,TRBV7-2,TGTGCCAGCAGCTTAGCGAGCGGGGAGAATGAGCAGTTCTTC,CASSLASGENEQFF
TRBD2,TRBJ2-1,-,13,TRBV6-6,TGTGCCAGCGGGTCGGGAGGCGTCAATGAGCAGTTCTTC,CASGSGGVNEQFF
TRBD1,TRBJ1-1,-,11,TRBV7-3,TGTGCCAGCAGCATGGGACAGAAAGCTTTCTTT,CASSMGQKAFF
TRBD2,TRBJ2-3,-,13,TRBV29-1,TGCAGCGGGACTAGCATGGGCACAGATACGCAGTATTTT,CSGTSMGTDTQYF
-,TRBJ2-2,once,14,TRBV9,TGTGCCAGCAGCGTAGTGGGGGGCACCGGGGAGCTGTTTTTT,CASSVVGGTGELFF
-,TRBJ2-3,-,15,TRBV4-2,TGTGCCAGCAGCCAAGGTCAGCACTCCACAGATACGCAGTATTTT,CASSQGQHSTDTQYF
TRBD2,TRBJ2-3,-,15,TRBV18,TGTGCCAGCGCTCTAGCGGGAGGTGGCACAGATACGCAGTATTTT,CASALAGGGTDTQYF
TRBD1,TRBJ2-5,-,19,TRBV15,TGTGCCACCAGCAAACATGGACAGGGGGCCAGGACTAGTCAAGAGACCCAGTACTTC,CATSKHGQGARTSQETQYF
-,TRBJ1-1,-,12,TRBV5-4,TGTGCCAGCAGCTATGTGAACACTGAAGCTTTCTTT,CASSYVNTEAFF
-,TRBJ2-3,-,15,TRBV19,TGTGCCAGTAGTATATCGGCCAGACTAGCAGATACGCAGTATTTT,CASSISARLADTQYF
-,TRBJ2-1,-,15,TRBV7-3,TGTGCCAGCAGCTTAACTAGCGGAACCTACAATGAGCAGTTCTTC,CASSLTSGTYNEQFF
-,TRBJ1-1,-,16,TRBV25-1,TGTGCCAGCAGTGGAAGGACCCTTAATCTGGGCACTGAAGCTTTCTTT,CASSGRTLNLGTEAFF
TRBD2,TRBJ2-7,-,15,TRBV6-5,TGTGCCAGCAGTCAATCCCGGACTAGCCAGTACGAGCAGTACTTC,CASSQSRTSQYEQYF
-,TRBJ2-6,-,15,TRBV10-3,TGTGCCATCCTTATTCGCGCCTCTGGGGCCAACGTCCTGACTTTC,CAILIRASGANVLTF
-,TRBJ1-1,once,13,TRBV30,TGTGCCTGGACTAACCAGGAGAACACTGAAGCTTTCTTT,CAWTNQENTEAFF
TRBD2,TRBJ2-5,-,16,TRBV5-4,TGTGCCAGCAGTTTCGCCGGGACTAGCGGGACTGAGACCCAGTACTTC,CASSFAGTSGTETQYF
TRBD1,TRBJ2-7,once,19,TRBV19,TGTGCCAGTAGTTTCATCCCCTCATTCCGGGACAGGGCCTCCTACGAGCAGTACTTC,CASSFIPSFRDRASYEQYF
-,TRBJ2-3,few,15,TRBV11-3,TGTGCCAGCAGCTTTTCTGTGAGGGACACAGATACGCAGTATTTT,CASSFSVRDTDTQYF
TRBD1,TRBJ1-2,-,12,TRBV6-5,TGTGCCACAGGGACAGTTCGCTATGGCTACACCTTC,CATGTVRYGYTF